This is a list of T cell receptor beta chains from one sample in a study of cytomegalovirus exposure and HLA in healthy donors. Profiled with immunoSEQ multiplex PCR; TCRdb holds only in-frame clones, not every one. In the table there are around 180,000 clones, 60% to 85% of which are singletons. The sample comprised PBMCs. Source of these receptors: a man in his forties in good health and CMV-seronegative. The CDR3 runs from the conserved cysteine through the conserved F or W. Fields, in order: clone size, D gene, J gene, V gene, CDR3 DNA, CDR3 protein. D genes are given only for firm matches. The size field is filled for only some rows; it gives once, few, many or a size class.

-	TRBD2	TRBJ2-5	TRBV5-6	TGTGCCAGCAGCCGCCGCGGGGGAGAGACCCAGTACTTC	CASSRRGGETQYF
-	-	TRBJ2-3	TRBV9	TGTGCCAGCAGCGGGGGGACTTTTAGCACAGATACGCAGTATTTT	CASSGGTFSTDTQYF
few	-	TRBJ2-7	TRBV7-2	TGTGCCAGCAGCTTAGCTCGTACGGCGGGATACGAGCAGTACTTC	CASSLARTAGYEQYF
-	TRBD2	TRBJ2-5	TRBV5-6	TGTGCCAGCAGCTTCTCTAGCGGGGGGGGAGAGACCCAGTACTTC	CASSFSSGGGETQYF
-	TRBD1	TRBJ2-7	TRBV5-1	TGCGCCAGCAGCTTGGTGGTTCCCGTGGACAGGGGGCACGAGCAGTACTTC	CASSLVVPVDRGHEQYF
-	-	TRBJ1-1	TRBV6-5	TGTGCCAGCAGACATGGGGGGACTGAAGCTTTCTTT	CASRHGGTEAFF
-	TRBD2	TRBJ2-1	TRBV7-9	TGTGCCAGCAGCCGAGCGGGAGGGTTCACCAATGAGCAGTTCTTC	CASSRAGGFTNEQFF
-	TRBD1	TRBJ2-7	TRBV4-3	TGCGCCAGCAGCCAAGACAGGGGGCTATACGAGCAGTACTTC	CASSQDRGLYEQYF
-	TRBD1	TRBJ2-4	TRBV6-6	TGTGCCAGCAGTTGGACAGGGATGGACATTCAGTACTTC	CASSWTGMDIQYF
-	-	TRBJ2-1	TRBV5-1	TGCGCCAGCAGCTTTTTCGGGGACAATGAGCAGTTCTTC	CASSFFGDNEQFF
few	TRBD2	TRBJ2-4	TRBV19	TGTGCCAGTACCGAAGCGGGGACCAAAAACATTCAGTACTTC	CASTEAGTKNIQYF
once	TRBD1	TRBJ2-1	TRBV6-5	TGTGCCAGCAGCAATCGACAGGGGCGGAATGAGCAGTTCTTC	CASSNRQGRNEQFF
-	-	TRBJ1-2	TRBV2	TGTGCCAGCAACGCAGGAAACTATGGCTACACCTTC	CASNAGNYGYTF
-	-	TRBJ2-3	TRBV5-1	TGCGCCAGCAGCTTCGTAACAGATACGCAGTATTTT	CASSFVTDTQYF
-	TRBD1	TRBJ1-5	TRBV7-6	TGTGCCAGCAGCTTAGAGGCAGGGGGAATAGTTCAGCCCCAGCATTTT	CASSLEAGGIVQPQHF
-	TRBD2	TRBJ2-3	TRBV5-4	TGTGCCAGCAGCCCCGGAGGTGCGGGGGGGCGGGGCACAGATACGCAGTATTTT	CASSPGGAGGRGTDTQYF
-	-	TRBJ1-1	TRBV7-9	TGTTCCAGCAGCTCCAACGACAGGACCGAAGCTTTCTTT	CSSSSNDRTEAFF
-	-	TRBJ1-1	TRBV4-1	TGCGCCAGCAGCCAAGCGGCGGGAAGCACTGAAGCTTTCTTT	CASSQAAGSTEAFF
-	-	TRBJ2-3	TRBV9	TGTGCCAGCAGCGTAGGTGGACAGAGCACAGATACGCAGTATTTT	CASSVGGQSTDTQYF
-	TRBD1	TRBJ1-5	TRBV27	TGTGCCAGCAGTCAAGGGGGCGGGACAGGGAGTAATCAGCCCCAGCATTTT	CASSQGGGTGSNQPQHF
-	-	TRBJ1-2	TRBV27	TGTGCCAGCAGCCTCTATGGCTACACCTTC	CASSLYGYTF
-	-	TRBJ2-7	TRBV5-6	TGTGCCAGCAGCTTGGGTCCAGGGGCCAGAGAGCAGTACTTC	CASSLGPGAREQYF
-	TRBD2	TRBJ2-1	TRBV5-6	TGTGCCTCGACCGACGGCAGGCAAGCGGGGGCATACAATGAGCAGTTCTTC	CASTDGRQAGAYNEQFF
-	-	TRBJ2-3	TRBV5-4	TGTGCCAGCAGCTTGGAGGGGGGGAGGGGTGATACGCAGTATTTT	CASSLEGGRGDTQYF
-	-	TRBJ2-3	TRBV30	TGTGCCTGGAGTGTACCCTACCGCGCTAGCACAGATACGCAGTATTTT	CAWSVPYRASTDTQYF
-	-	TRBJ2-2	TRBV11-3	TGTGCCAGCAGCTTGAGGCAGATCAACACCGGGGAGCTGTTTTTT	CASSLRQINTGELFF
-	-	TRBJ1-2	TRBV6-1	TGTGCCAGCAGTGAAGGGCAGGGCCAGAAGTATGGCTACACCTTC	CASSEGQGQKYGYTF
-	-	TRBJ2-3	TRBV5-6	TGTGCCAGCAGCTTCAGCGCCTCTAGCACAGATACGCAGTATTTT	CASSFSASSTDTQYF
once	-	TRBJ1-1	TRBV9	TGTGCCAGCAGCACGTCGGGGGAAAACACTGAAGCTTTCTTT	CASSTSGENTEAFF
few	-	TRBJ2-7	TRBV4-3	TGCGCCAGCAGCCAAGGTCCAGGCTCCTACGAGCAGTACTTC	CASSQGPGSYEQYF
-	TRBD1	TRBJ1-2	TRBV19	TGTGCCAGTAGTCCCGACAGGGACGAATATGGCTACACCTTC	CASSPDRDEYGYTF
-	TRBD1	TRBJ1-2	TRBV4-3	TGCGCCAGCAGCCAAGATTCAGGACAGGGAGGCTATGGCTACACCTTC	CASSQDSGQGGYGYTF
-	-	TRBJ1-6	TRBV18	TGTGCCAGCTCACGACCCGATTCACCCCTCCACTTT	CASSRPDSPLHF
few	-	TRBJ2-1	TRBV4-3	TGCGCCAGCAGCCAAGAAGAGAGATCATCCAATGAGCAGTTCTTC	CASSQEERSSNEQFF
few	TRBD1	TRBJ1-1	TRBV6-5	TGTGCCAGCAGTTACTACGGGACAGGGAGGACTGAAGCTTTCTTT	CASSYYGTGRTEAFF
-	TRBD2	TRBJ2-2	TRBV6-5	TGTGCCAGCAGCCGCGGGACTAGCTCCCCCGGGGAGCTGTTTTTT	CASSRGTSSPGELFF
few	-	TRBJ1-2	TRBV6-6	TGTGCCAGCAGTACGGGGGGGCTCTACTATGGCTACACCTTC	CASSTGGLYYGYTF
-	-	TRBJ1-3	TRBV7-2	TGTGCCAGCAGCGCTGACAGCACACACTCTGGAAACACCATATATTTT	CASSADSTHSGNTIYF
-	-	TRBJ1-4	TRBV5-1	TGCGCCAGCAGCTTGACCGCGAACGCTAATGAAAAACTGTTTTTT	CASSLTANANEKLFF
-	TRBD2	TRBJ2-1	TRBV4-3	TGCGCCAGCAGCCAGGGACTAGCGGGAGGGTATGAGCAGTTCTTC	CASSQGLAGGYEQFF
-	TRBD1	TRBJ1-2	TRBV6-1	TGTGCCAGCAGTCCACCGGGACAGGGGGCCGGCTACACCTTC	CASSPPGQGAGYTF
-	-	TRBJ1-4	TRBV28	TGTGCCAGCAGTCCGCTGGGAGGGGCAACTAATGAAAAACTGTTTTTT	CASSPLGGATNEKLFF
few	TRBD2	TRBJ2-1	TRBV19	TGTGCCAGTAGGACCGGGACTAGCGGGATCAATGAGCAGTTCTTC	CASRTGTSGINEQFF
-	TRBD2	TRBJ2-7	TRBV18	TGTGCCAGCTCACTTCCCGGGACTAGCGGGGCCGAGCAGTACTTC	CASSLPGTSGAEQYF
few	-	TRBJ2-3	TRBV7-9	TGTGCCAGCAGCGCCCAGGGCCCGAGCACAGATACGCAGTATTTT	CASSAQGPSTDTQYF
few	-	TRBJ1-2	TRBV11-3	TGTGCCAGCAGCTTAGGGGAGGACTATGGCTACACCTTC	CASSLGEDYGYTF
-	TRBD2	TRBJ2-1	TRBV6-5	TGTGCCAGCAGTTACTCGGCTAGCGGGACTTACAATGAGCAGTTCTTC	CASSYSASGTYNEQFF
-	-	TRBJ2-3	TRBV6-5	TGTGCCAGCAGTTACAGCAGGTCAGATACGCAGTATTTT	CASSYSRSDTQYF
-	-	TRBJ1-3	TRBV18	TGTGCCAGCTCACTCGGACAGTTTGGAAACACCATATATTTT	CASSLGQFGNTIYF
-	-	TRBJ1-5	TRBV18	TGTGCCAGCTCAAGCGCCGGGAATCAGCCCCAGCATTTT	CASSSAGNQPQHF
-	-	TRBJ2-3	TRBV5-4	TGTGCCAGCAGCTCGCGGGACAGTGGGGCAGATACGCAGTATTTT	CASSSRDSGADTQYF
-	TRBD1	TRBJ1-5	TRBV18	TGTGCCAGCTCACCACCGGGACAGGGTGGTCAGCCCCAGCATTTT	CASSPPGQGGQPQHF
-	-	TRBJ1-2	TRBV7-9	TGTGCCAGCAGCTTAGCGGGGCCCACGGGCAGCTATGGCTACACCTTC	CASSLAGPTGSYGYTF
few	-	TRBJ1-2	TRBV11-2	TGTGCCAGCAGCCATAACTATGGTGGCTACACCTTC	CASSHNYGGYTF
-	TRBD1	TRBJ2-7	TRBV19	TGTGCCAGTAGTATAGGTTGGACAGGATACGAGCAGTACTTC	CASSIGWTGYEQYF
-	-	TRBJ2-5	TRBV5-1	TGCGCCAGCAGCTTGGCCCTGTCCCCGGTTAGAGAGACCCAGTACTTC	CASSLALSPVRETQYF
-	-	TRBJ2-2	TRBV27	TGTGCCAGCAGGGAACTAGAGGCCGGGGAGCTGTTTTTT	CASRELEAGELFF